The next 21 T cell receptor beta chains were all read from a single sample in a study of blood T cell repertoires in COVID-19. The protocol was immunoSEQ multiplex PCR, while the TCRdb copy is restricted to in-frame clones and leaves out a portion. The sample consists of about 170,000 clones, about 80% of them appearing once. Sample: peripheral blood. Source of these receptors: a man in his sixties or seventies with active or convalescent COVID-19.

This clone showed up just once. This rearrangement joins TRBV28 to TRBJ1-4; no firm D call. V was trimmed by 3 bases and J by 8 bases, leaving 7 bases between them. Per the germline V gene, CDR1 is MDHEN and CDR2 is SYDVKM. This CDR3 spans 12 amino acids. CDR3: CASSFSREKLFF. CDR3 bases: TGTGCCAGCAGTTTTTCCAGGGAAAAACTGTTTTTT.

V is TRBV19 and J is TRBJ1-2, with 7 bases that match TRBD1. The junction had 8 bases not matched to a gene; V was cut back by 4 bases and J by 3 bases. The CDR3 extends over 15 amino acids. The V gene's germline CDR1 is LNHDA and CDR2 SQIVND (reference sequence). CDR3 region: CASSTHRGTDYGYTF. In nucleotides, the CDR3 is TGTGCCAGTAGTACCCACAGGGGCACGGACTATGGCTACACCTTC.

The rearrangement links TRBV25-1 to TRBJ2-2; D is ambiguous. Trimming took 5 bases from V and 1 from J, leaving 8 bases between them. Germline V gene sequence: CDR1 MGHDK, CDR2 SYGVNS. The CDR3 contains 14 residues. The CDR3 sequence is CASSNTMNTGELFF. CDR3 nucleotides: TGTGCCAGCAGTAACACTATGAACACCGGGGAGCTGTTTTTT. Full variable domain (outside the CDR3, taken from reference TRBV25-1 and TRBJ2-2): EADIYQTPRYLVIGTGKKITLECSQTMGHDKMYWYQQDPGMELHLIHYSYGVNSTEKGDLSSESTVSRIRTEHFPLTLESARPSHTSQYLCASSNTMNTGELFFGEGSRLTVL.

This sequence joins TRBV3-1 (or the pseudogene TRBV3-2) and TRBJ1-6, with D hard to call. Germline CDR1 reads LGHDT; CDR2 reads YNNKEL (reference sequence). The CDR3 has 14 amino acids. The V end was cut by 2 bases, the J end by 9 bases, with 11 bases between. In DNA form, the CDR3 reads TGTGCCAGCAGCCAACCGGGTCGGGGTTCACCCCTCCACTTT. Protein sequence: CASSQPGRGSPLHF.

CDR3 in amino acids: CASSQGLDRSYEQYF. The DNA for the CDR3 is TGCGCCAGCAGCCAAGGGTTGGACAGATCCTACGAGCAGTACTTC. The V gene is TRBV4-1, the J gene TRBJ2-7; weak D call: TRBD1 (6 bases). Germline V gene sequence: CDR1 MGHRA, CDR2 YSYEKL. V was clipped by 1 base and J by 1 base, with 11 bases between them. The CDR3 is 15 residues long.

Here the CDR3 reads CASSRRQSSYNEQFF. The CDR3 DNA reads TGTGCCAGCAGCCGTAGACAGAGCTCCTACAATGAGCAGTTCTTC. The chain links TRBV7-2 to TRBJ2-1; TRBD1 might be the D (5 bases). CDR1 and CDR2 from the germline V gene are SGHTA and FQGNSA. The CDR3 contains 15 residues. The ends were cut back, 5 bases at V and 0 bases at J, with 11 bases in the middle.

This chain uses TRBV6-2 or TRBV6-3 with TRBJ1-1, with D perhaps TRBD1 (5 bases). Looked up from germline, CDR1 is MNHEY and CDR2 is SVGEGT. The V gene lost 7 bases and the J gene lost 1 base, with 22 bases spanning the gap. The CDR3 spans 17 residues. The CDR3 bases are TGTGCCAGCAACCCCTGGGCGGGGGGTAGTAGGAACACTGAAGCTTTCTTT. Translated: CASNPWAGGSRNTEAFF.

CDR3 DNA: TGTGCCAGCAGCCAAGGTGGGGCAGGTGGAGAGACCCAGTACTTC. Translation gives CASSQGGAGGETQYF. The chain employs TRBV28 and TRBJ2-5; TRBD1 might be the D (5 bases). CDR1 is MDHEN and CDR2 is SYDVKM in the germline V gene. The CDR3 contains 15 residues. V was cut by 6 bases and J by 4 bases, with 18 bases left in between. Full variable domain (rest looked up from reference TRBV28 and TRBJ2-5): DVKVTQSSRYLVKRTGEKVFLECVQDMDHENMFWYRQDPGLGLRLIYFSYDVKMKEKGDIPEGYSVSREKKERFSLILESASTNQTSMYLCASSQGGAGGETQYFGPGTRLLVL.

The V call is TRBV12-5, the J call TRBJ2-1; 7 bases align to TRBD2. Germline V gene sequence: CDR1 LGHNT, CDR2 FRNRAP. The CDR3 loop spans 14 amino acids. The junction had 7 bases not matched to a gene; V was cut back by 7 bases and J by 4 bases. CDR3 nucleotide sequence: TGTGCTAGTGCCCCGACTAGCCCGTACAATGAGCAGTTCTTC. It codes for CASAPTSPYNEQFF.

The CDR3 protein is CASSLQVSSPLHF. As DNA, the CDR3 is TGTGCCAGCAGCTTACAGGTGTCTTCACCCCTCCACTTT. This chain connects TRBV7-3 to TRBJ1-6, with D uncertain. The CDR3 is 13 amino acids. Trimming removed 2 bases from V and 9 bases from J, with 8 bases in between. The germline CDR1 and CDR2 sequences are SGHTA and FQGTGA.

The V gene is TRBV19, the J gene TRBJ1-1; D call uncertain. Germline V lookup: CDR1 LNHDA, CDR2 SQIVND (reference sequence). The CDR3 consists of 15 residues. Trimming removed 3 bases at V and 1 base at J, with 12 bases between. The CDR3 nucleotides read TGTGCCAGTAGTATGGGTGAAAGACAGAACACTGAAGCTTTCTTT. This sequence encodes CASSMGERQNTEAFF.

The V call is TRBV11-2, the J call TRBJ2-2; TRBD2 matches at 7 bases. The CDR3 spans 14 residues. CDR1 and CDR2 (germline): SGHAT, FQNNGV. The junction had 7 bases not matched to a gene; V was cut back by 5 bases and J by 7 bases. The CDR3 region has the DNA TGTGCCAGCAGCCCCGCCGGGGGGTTCGGGGAGCTGTTTTTT. This encodes CASSPAGGFGELFF. The whole variable domain, remainder taken from reference TRBV11-2 and TRBJ2-2, is EAGVAQSPRYKIIEKRQSVAFWCNPISGHATLYWYQQILGQGPKLLIQFQNNGVVDDSQLPKDRFSAERLKGVDSTLKIQPAKLEDSAVYLCASSPAGGFGELFFGEGSRLTVL.

This clone has just one count. This chain uses TRBV29-1 with TRBJ2-3; 7 positions agree with TRBD1. V lost 1 base to trimming and J lost 0 bases; unmatched junction nucleotides: 4. CDR1 and CDR2 (germline): SQVTM, ANQGSEA. CDR3 length equals 15 residues. The CDR3 DNA follows: TGCAGCGTTGAAGGTACAGGGGCCAGCACAGATACGCAGTATTTT. Residues: CSVEGTGASTDTQYF.

As regards this clone: One end of the junction is discordant with germline, which a read error may explain. The chain joins TRBV6-1 to TRBJ2-5, with D maybe TRBD2 (6 bases). Germline CDR1 and CDR2: MNHNS and SASEGT. CDR3 length equals 13 residues. The CDR3 DNA reads TGTGCCAGCAATGAACTAGCATCGGAGACCCAGTACTTC. Translated, it gives CASNELASETQYF.

J is TRBJ1-2 and V is TRBV18; 10 bases align to TRBD1. The germline V gene encodes CDR1 KGHSH and CDR2 LQKENI. Trimming removed 3 bases from V and 1 base from J; junction bases left unmatched: 2. The length of the CDR3 is 15 residues. The CDR3 sequence: CASSPRTGGNYGYTF. The CDR3 DNA is TGTGCCAGCTCACCCCGGACAGGGGGTAACTATGGCTACACCTTC. Full variable domain (rest looked up from reference TRBV18 and TRBJ1-2): NAGVMQNPRHLVRRRGQEARLRCSPMKGHSHVYWYRQLPEEGLKFMVYLQKENIIDESGMPKERFSAEFPKEGPSILRIQQVVRGDSAAYFCASSPRTGGNYGYTFGSGTRLTVV.

This chain joins TRBV27 and TRBJ2-5; TRBD2 agrees at 7 bases. V was pared by 1 base and J by 2 bases, with 4 bases of the junction left unmatched. The CDR3 is 15 residues long. Looked up from germline, CDR1 is MNHEY and CDR2 is SMNVEV (reference sequence). This chain's CDR3 is CASSLFGGDQETQYF. DNA of the CDR3: TGTGCCAGCAGTTTATTTGGGGGGGATCAAGAGACCCAGTACTTC.

The chain carries TRBV6-5 and TRBJ1-6, with 7 nucleotides matching TRBD1. With 6 bases clipped from V and 9 bases from J, the junction kept 8 bases outside the gene matches. From germline, CDR1 is MNHEY and CDR2 SVGAGI. The CDR3 runs 14 residues. The CDR3 sequence: CASRRQGLSSPLHF. CDR3 in DNA: TGTGCCAGCAGACGACAGGGTTTAAGTTCACCCCTCCACTTT.

The V call is TRBV28, the J call TRBJ1-6; a possible D gene is TRBD1 (5 bases). The germline gives CDR1 MDHEN, CDR2 SYDVKM. V gave up 5 bases and J gave up 3 bases, with 11 bases separating them. CDR3 length equals 15 residues. The CDR3 DNA follows: TGTGCCAGCAGTCGACAGAAGAACTATAATTCACCCCTCCACTTT. Its translation is CASSRQKNYNSPLHF.

The chain uses TRBV5-1 and TRBJ1-5; 8 nucleotides align to TRBD1. Germline V lookup: CDR1 SGHRS, CDR2 YFSETQ. With V trimmed by 4 bases and J by 9 bases, 6 bases remained unmatched. The CDR3 runs 13 residues. Written as DNA, the CDR3 is TGCGCCAGCAGCCGGACAGGGTCAAGGCCCCAGCATTTT. Translated, it gives CASSRTGSRPQHF.

The chain carries TRBV12-5 and TRBJ2-2, with 7 bases that match TRBD2. Germline CDR1 LGHNT, CDR2 FRNRAP. The CDR3 is made up of 18 amino acids. V lost 1 base and J lost 4; bases outside the gene matches: 12. The CDR3 spells CASGLARSGKGRTGELFF. DNA of the CDR3: TGTGCTAGTGGTTTGGCCCGAAGCGGGAAAGGGCGCACCGGGGAGCTGTTTTTT. Looking up the rest from reference TRBV12-5 and TRBJ2-2 gives the full variable domain: DARVTQTPRHKVTEMGQEVTMRCQPILGHNTVFWYRQTMMQGLELLAYFRNRAPLDDSGMPKDRFSAEMPDATLATLKIQPSEPRDSAVYFCASGLARSGKGRTGELFFGEGSRLTVL.

For this clone: This CDR3 is also generated by other DNA sequences in the sample. The chain recombines TRBV6-2 or TRBV6-3 with TRBJ1-1; D uncertain. Deletions cut 3 bases from V and 2 bases from J, with 7 bases between. CDR1 MNHEY and CDR2 SVGEGT come from the germline V gene. The CDR3 runs 13 residues. The CDR3 sequence: CASSYGRNTEAFF. In nucleotides, the CDR3 is TGTGCCAGCAGTTATGGGCGAAACACTGAAGCTTTCTTT.